These 30 T cell receptor beta chains came from one sample sequenced in a study of post-analysis software for immune sequencing data. These receptors have no identified antigens. Whole-study findings and limits: Compared with controls, patients had more of about five TRBV segments, including TRBV5-6, TRBV5-1 and TRBV20-1.

cDNA libraries for TCR beta contained unique molecular identifiers. Each CDR3 protein gets one entry after TCRdb re-called the PCR reads with MiXCR. The data contain approximately 570,000 distinct CDR3 sequences, 40% to 50% of them singletons. Sequencing was carried out using blood. The receptor source for this set is a girl between 5 and 17 years old with multiple sclerosis.

The chain joins TRBV12-3 or TRBV12-4 to TRBJ2-7, with 9 nucleotides matching TRBD1. The CDR3 totals 15 residues. V shed 6 bases, J shed 1 base, and the junction held 7 bases outside the gene matches. CDR3 residues: CASSLGQGLSYEQYF. CDR3 DNA sequence: TGTGCCAGCAGCTTGGGACAGGGATTGTCCTACGAGCAGTACTTC.

The CDR3: CASSLIASNYGYTF. The CDR3 DNA reads TGTGCCAGCAGTTTAATCGCATCTAACTATGGCTACACCTTC. The chain is built from TRBV27 and TRBJ1-2; D is uncertain. The V end was cut by 2 bases, the J end by 0 bases, with 7 bases between. Germline CDR1 is MNHEY and CDR2 is SMNVEV (reference sequence). CDR3 length: 14 amino acids.

This clonotype was seen only a few times. The rearrangement joins TRBV7-9 to TRBJ2-1; 12 bases are shared with TRBD1. Germline-derived CDR1 and CDR2 are SEHNR and FQNEAQ (reference sequence). J lost 9 bases, V lost 5 bases, and 11 bases had no gene match. This CDR3 comprises 16 residues. Here the CDR3 DNA reads TGTGCCAGCAGCCTTTACCGGGACAGGGGGCTTGGTGAGCAGTTCTTC. Translated: CASSLYRDRGLGEQFF.

The gene calls are TRBV20-1 and TRBJ2-1, with 10 bases aligning to TRBD2. V lost 0 bases, J lost 4 bases, and 9 bases stayed unmatched. The CDR3 has 17 residues. CDR1 and CDR2 (germline): DFQATT, SNEGSKA (reference sequence). The CDR3 protein is CSARDPGGLAQYNEQFF. Here the CDR3 DNA reads TGCAGTGCTAGAGATCCGGGGGGACTAGCGCAATACAATGAGCAGTTCTTC.

This chain uses TRBV12-3 or TRBV12-4 with TRBJ2-2; perhaps TRBD1 as D (5 bases). The CDR3 covers 14 residues. Trimming pared 3 bases from V and 3 bases from J, leaving 8 bases between. This chain's CDR3 is CASSLVGDTGELFF. DNA for the CDR3: TGTGCCAGCAGTTTGGTAGGGGACACCGGGGAGCTGTTTTTT.

The chain joins TRBV27 to TRBJ2-1; 9 positions match TRBD2. Germline assignment: CDR1 MNHEY and CDR2 SMNVEV (reference sequence). The CDR3 is 16 residues long. Trimming at V came to 1 base and at J to 4 bases, leaving 5 bases not matched to a gene. CDR3 bases: TGTGCCAGCAGTTTATATCCTAGCGGGACTTACAATGAGCAGTTCTTC. Translated, it gives CASSLYPSGTYNEQFF.

This clonotype came up a few times. The chain carries TRBV29-1 and TRBJ2-6, with a weak D call TRBD1 (5 bases). Germline V gene sequence: CDR1 SQVTM, CDR2 ANQGSEA. This CDR3 has 13 amino acids. Between the trimmed V and J ends, which lost 5 bases and 2 bases, there was a span of 7 bases. The CDR3 DNA is TGCAGCGTTAAGGGGACTGGGGCCAACGTCCTGACTTTC. Translated: CSVKGTGANVLTF.

J is TRBJ1-4 and V is TRBV4-1, with D tentatively TRBD1 (5 bases). Deletions cut 4 bases from V and 8 bases from J, with 17 bases between. Per the germline V gene, CDR1 is MGHRA and CDR2 is YSYEKL. This CDR3 is built from 15 residues. This chain's CDR3 is CASSPRGREGEKLFF. For the CDR3, the DNA is TGCGCCAGCAGCCCTCGGGGCAGGGAGGGCGAAAAACTGTTTTTT.

The chain links TRBV2 to TRBJ2-3; no clear D gene. Germline CDR1 SNHLY, CDR2 FYNNEI. Trimming stripped 4 bases from V and 5 bases from J, with 10 bases between. The CDR3 loop spans 13 amino acids. CDR3: CASSALPVDTQYF. In DNA form, the CDR3 reads TGTGCCAGCAGTGCTCTCCCTGTAGATACGCAGTATTTT.

This clonotype was detected once. This sequence joins TRBV4-2 and TRBJ1-2, with D tentatively TRBD1 (5 bases). There are 14 residues in the CDR3. V was clipped by 0 bases and J by 2 bases, with 7 bases between them. CDR1 and CDR2 (germline): LGHNA, YNFKEQ. This CDR3 is CASSQEQANYGYTF. In DNA, the CDR3 is TGTGCCAGCAGCCAAGAACAGGCCAACTATGGCTACACCTTC.

This rearrangement joins TRBV12-3 or TRBV12-4 to TRBJ1-2; TRBD1 matches 8 bases. This CDR3 has 16 residues. The V segment lost 0 bases and the J segment 4 bases; nucleotides outside the gene matches: 7. CDR3: CASSLAATGEFYGYTF. The CDR3 coding sequence is TGTGCCAGCAGTTTAGCAGCGACAGGGGAATTCTATGGCTACACCTTC.

V and J are TRBV11-2 and TRBJ1-2; 7 nucleotides line up with TRBD1. This CDR3 has 14 residues. Trimming at V came to 0 bases and at J to 5 bases, leaving 3 bases not matched to a gene. Germline values: CDR1 SGHAT, CDR2 FQNNGV. The CDR3 DNA follows: TGTGCCAGCAGCTTAGACCGGGACAGTTATGGCTACACCTTC. Translated, it gives CASSLDRDSYGYTF.

This rearrangement joins TRBV10-3 to TRBJ2-3, with TRBD2 matching over 10 bases. Germline V gene data show CDR1 as ENHRY and CDR2 as SYGVKD. Trimming at V came to 6 bases and at J to 2 bases, leaving 8 bases not matched to a gene. The CDR3 is made up of 16 amino acids. The DNA of the CDR3 is TGTGCCATCAGGACCGGACTAGCGGAGTTCACAGATACGCAGTATTTT. It specifies CAIRTGLAEFTDTQYF.

This sequence joins TRBV28 and TRBJ2-7; 7 bases fit TRBD1. Trimming at V came to 7 bases and at J to 0 bases, leaving 9 bases not matched to a gene. Germline values: CDR1 MDHEN, CDR2 SYDVKM. CDR3 length: 15 amino acids. CDR3 region: CASISGGDSSYEQYF. Written as DNA, the CDR3 is TGTGCCAGCATCTCCGGTGGGGACAGCTCCTACGAGCAGTACTTC.

J is TRBJ1-2 and V is TRBV5-1; maybe TRBD1 (5 bases). The CDR3 sequence is 14 residues long. Germline CDR1 and CDR2: SGHRS and YFSETQ. V lost 0 bases and J lost 8, with 14 bases in between. The CDR3 nucleotides are TGCGCCAGCAGCTTGGACAGGACCCCGGGAGGCTACACCTTC. Encoded protein: CASSLDRTPGGYTF.

This clonotype was observed many times. The chain combines TRBV20-1 with TRBJ2-1; 7 bases match TRBD2. The V segment lost 1 base and the J segment 5 bases; nucleotides outside the gene matches: 2. Germline lookup yields CDR1 DFQATT and CDR2 SNEGSKA (reference sequence). The CDR3 is made up of 13 amino acids. As DNA, the CDR3 is TGCAGTGCTAGAGGGGGAGGGGACAATGAGCAGTTCTTC. Encoded protein: CSARGGGDNEQFF.

This clonotype was seen once. The gene calls are TRBV12-3 or TRBV12-4 and TRBJ2-7; D is possibly TRBD2 (6 bases). This CDR3 is built from 15 residues. Trimming stripped 7 bases from V and 0 bases from J, with 16 bases between. Written as DNA, the CDR3 is TGTGCCAGCACCATCGAAAAGACTAGCTCCTACGAGCAGTACTTC. Translation: CASTIEKTSSYEQYF.

The chain employs TRBV5-1 and TRBJ2-5, with 9 nucleotides matching TRBD2. The junction had 9 bases not matched to a gene; V was cut back by 5 bases and J by 4 bases. Germline CDR1 reads SGHRS; CDR2 reads YFSETQ. This CDR3 is 15 amino acids long. In DNA form, the CDR3 reads TGCGCCAGCAGTGTAGCGGGGGTACCGATAGAGACCCAGTACTTC. It yields the protein CASSVAGVPIETQYF.

This clonotype was seen more than once but under ten times. The rearrangement uses TRBV5-5 and TRBJ2-4; 7 bases are shared with TRBD2. The CDR3 has 13 residues. V lost 8 bases and J lost 13; bases outside the gene matches: 15. From germline, CDR1 is SGHKS and CDR2 YYEKEE (reference sequence). For the CDR3, the DNA is TGTGCCAGTAACGGACTAGTCCCTTGGGAGCAGTACTTC. Translating it yields CASNGLVPWEQYF. Full variable domain (missing parts from reference TRBV5-5 and TRBJ2-4): DAGVTQSPTHLIKTRGQQVTLRCSPISGHKSVSWYQQVLGQGPQFIFQYYEKEERGRGNFPDRFSARQFPNYSSELNVNALLLGDSALYLCASNGLVPWEQYFGAGTRLSVL.

This chain uses TRBV5-1 with TRBJ2-1; D remains ambiguous. Trimming took 0 bases from V and 3 from J, leaving 10 bases between them. The CDR3 contains 15 residues. Per germline, CDR1 SGHRS and CDR2 YFSETQ. The CDR3 bases are TGCGCCAGCAGCTTGGATGGGTACAACTACAATGAGCAGTTCTTC. Its translation: CASSLDGYNYNEQFF.

The genes are TRBV13 and TRBJ1-1; perhaps TRBD1 as D (5 bases). Germline assignment: CDR1 PRHDT and CDR2 FYEKMQ (reference sequence). The CDR3 is 12 residues long. Deletions cut 3 bases from V and 7 bases from J, with 9 bases between. Here the CDR3 DNA reads TGTGCCAGCAGCTTCCTACAGGATGAAGCTTTCTTT. Amino acids: CASSFLQDEAFF.

The chain employs TRBV4-1 and TRBJ2-1, with 8 bases fitting TRBD1. The CDR3 extends over 14 amino acids. Per the germline V gene, CDR1 is MGHRA and CDR2 is YSYEKL. The V gene end was trimmed by 0 bases and the J gene end by 15 bases; junction bases not matched to a gene: 10. The CDR3 bases are TGCGCCAGCAGCCAAGATGCGAGATCCGGGACAGGGTTCTTC. This sequence encodes CASSQDARSGTGFF.

This clonotype was recorded many times. The chain links TRBV5-1 to TRBJ2-1; no definite D call. Germline CDR1 SGHRS, CDR2 YFSETQ. The CDR3 is 13 amino acids. The V gene lost 0 bases and the J gene lost 5 bases, with 6 bases spanning the gap. CDR3 loop: CASSLGPDNEQFF. The CDR3 DNA reads as TGCGCCAGCAGCTTGGGTCCGGACAATGAGCAGTTCTTC. The full variable domain, in which reference TRBV5-1 and TRBJ2-1 provide the parts outside the CDR3, is KAGVTQTPRYLIKTRGQQVTLSCSPISGHRSVSWYQQTPGQGLQFLFEYFSETQRNKGNFPGRFSGRQFSNSRSEMNVSTLELGDSALYLCASSLGPDNEQFFGPGTRLTVL.

The V gene is TRBV7-8, the J gene TRBJ2-6, with D possibly being TRBD1 or TRBD2 (5 bases each). This CDR3 has 18 amino acids. Per the germline V gene, CDR1 is SGHVS and CDR2 is FQNEAQ. Between the trimmed V and J ends, which lost 5 bases and 0 bases, there was a span of 17 bases. The CDR3 bases are TGTGCCAGCAGCCCAGACGGGACCGAAACCTCTGGGGCCAACGTCCTGACTTTC. This encodes CASSPDGTETSGANVLTF.

The chain joins TRBV7-2 to TRBJ2-1, with 8 bases aligning to TRBD1. With 5 bases clipped from V and 0 bases from J, the junction kept 9 bases outside the gene matches. This CDR3 contains 17 residues. CDR1 and CDR2 from the germline V gene are SGHTA and FQGNSA. CDR3 in amino acids: CASSQGAGPSSYNEQFF. As DNA, the CDR3 is TGTGCCAGCAGCCAGGGGGCGGGCCCAAGCTCCTACAATGAGCAGTTCTTC.

The chain recombines TRBV7-3 with TRBJ2-3, with a tentative D call TRBD1 (6 bases). The length of the CDR3 is 13 residues. Germline CDR1 and CDR2: SGHTA and FQGTGA. Trimming stripped 2 bases from V and 6 bases from J, with 9 bases between. The CDR3 loop reads CASSLAGVDTQYF. DNA of the CDR3: TGTGCCAGCAGCTTAGCAGGGGTTGATACGCAGTATTTT.

Of note for this clonotype: Germline and junction disagree at one end, which may indicate a read error. The chain uses TRBV5-1 and TRBJ2-1; tentative D call: TRBD1 (6 bases). There are 12 residues in the CDR3. In germline, CDR1 is SGHRS, CDR2 YFSETQ. CDR3 sequence: CASSPGDKEQFF. The CDR3 DNA sequence: TGCGCCAGCAGCCCCGGGGACAAAGAGCAGTTCTTC. Looking up the rest from reference TRBV5-1 and TRBJ2-1 gives the full variable domain: KAGVTQTPRYLIKTRGQQVTLSCSPISGHRSVSWYQQTPGQGLQFLFEYFSETQRNKGNFPGRFSGRQFSNSRSEMNVSTLELGDSALYLCASSPGDKEQFFGPGTRLTVL.

The CDR3 coding sequence is TGCAGCGTTGCCGGACAGTTTTATGGCTACACCTTC. Amino acids: CSVAGQFYGYTF. The V call is TRBV29-1, the J call TRBJ1-2; D is perhaps TRBD1 (6 bases). Trimming took 4 bases from V and 5 from J, leaving 11 bases between them. This CDR3 region has 12 residues. Germline CDR1 reads SQVTM; CDR2 reads ANQGSEA.

The chain couples TRBV10-3 to TRBJ2-1; D is undetermined. The CDR3 is 15 amino acids. V was pared by 0 bases and J by 3 bases, with 9 bases between. Germline V gene lookup returns CDR1 ENHRY and CDR2 SYGVKD. The CDR3 DNA follows: TGTGCCATCAGTGAGTCGTCAGTCTTCTACAATGAGCAGTTCTTC. Translating gives CAISESSVFYNEQFF.

The chain carries TRBV12-3 or TRBV12-4 and TRBJ2-1; no clear D gene. CDR3 length: 11 residues. The V end lost 5 bases, the J end lost 9 bases, and 8 bases lay between the germline ends. The CDR3 spells CASSHGSEQFF. DNA of the CDR3: TGTGCCAGCAGTCATGGTAGTGAGCAGTTCTTC.